One sample yielded the 15 T cell receptor beta chains listed below, sequenced in a study of CD8 T cells in Susac syndrome. Random hexamers were used to reverse transcribe the RNA input (0.5 to 1 ug). TCRdb redid the calling of the immunoSEQ multiplex PCR reads with MiXCR, one entry per CDR3 protein. The sample has 150,000 to 200,000 distinct CDR3 sequences; approximately 92% are singletons. The specimen sequenced was CD4+ T cells from PBMCs. The receptors here all came from a human donor in good health.

This chain links TRBV20-1 with TRBJ2-5; no clear D gene. Germline V gene sequence: CDR1 DFQATT, CDR2 SNEGSKA (reference sequence). V was clipped by 6 bases and J by 5 bases, with 19 bases between them. The CDR3 is 14 residues long. This CDR3 is CSAPNPQITETQYF. Here the CDR3 DNA reads TGCAGTGCCCCAAACCCGCAGATTACGGAGACCCAGTACTTC.

V gene TRBV2 combines with J gene TRBJ2-7; unclear D gene. The germline V gene has CDR1 SNHLY and CDR2 FYNNEI. Trimming took 5 bases from V and 3 from J, leaving 8 bases between them. This CDR3 spans 12 amino acids. In nucleotides, the CDR3 is TGTGCCAGCAGTACAGACATCTACGAGCAGTACTTC. It is translated as CASSTDIYEQYF.

This clonotype is a singleton in its sample. The chain joins TRBV9 to TRBJ2-5; 7 bases are a match to TRBD1. The V and J ends lost 3 bases and 1 base, in that order; junction bases with no gene match: 3. Germline CDR1 and CDR2: SGDLS and YYNGEE. The CDR3 runs to 14 residues. The CDR3 is CASSGGQAQETQYF. CDR3 bases: TGTGCCAGCAGCGGCGGACAGGCCCAAGAGACCCAGTACTTC.

The rearrangement joins TRBV20-1 to TRBJ1-5; D unresolved. CDR3 length: 17 amino acids. The germline V gene has CDR1 DFQATT and CDR2 SNEGSKA (reference sequence). V was cut by 0 bases and J by 5 bases, with 20 bases left in between. The CDR3 DNA reads TGCAGTGCTAGAGATTGGGGATCCCCCCAGGCCCATCAGCCCCAGCATTTT. Translating it yields CSARDWGSPQAHQPQHF.

The chain joins TRBV18 to TRBJ2-7, with 8 bases lining up with TRBD1. J gave up 5 bases and V 6 bases, and 12 bases lay outside the gene matches. This CDR3 region has 15 residues. In germline, CDR1 is KGHSH, CDR2 LQKENI. This chain's CDR3 is CASSQQGAQFNEQYF. In DNA, the CDR3 is TGTGCCAGCTCTCAGCAGGGGGCTCAGTTTAACGAGCAGTACTTC.

This clonotype occurred once. This chain uses TRBV10-3 with TRBJ1-1, with TRBD1 as a possible D gene (5 bases). This CDR3 contains 13 residues. Per the germline V gene, CDR1 is ENHRY and CDR2 is SYGVKD. V was trimmed by 6 bases and J by 4 bases, leaving 12 bases between them. The CDR3: CAIRQGLGTEAFF. CDR3 DNA: TGTGCCATCAGGCAGGGTTTGGGCACTGAAGCTTTCTTT.

V gene TRBV5-1 combines with J gene TRBJ1-2; the match to TRBD1 covers 9 bases. The V gene's germline CDR1 is SGHRS and CDR2 YFSETQ. Losses at the gene ends were 4 bases for V and 6 bases for J; bases not matched to a gene: 4. There are 13 residues in the CDR3. This CDR3 reads CASSPDRGHGYTF. CDR3 coding DNA: TGCGCCAGCAGCCCGGACAGGGGTCATGGCTACACCTTC. The full variable domain, rest sourced from reference TRBV5-1 and TRBJ1-2, is KAGVTQTPRYLIKTRGQQVTLSCSPISGHRSVSWYQQTPGQGLQFLFEYFSETQRNKGNFPGRFSGRQFSNSRSEMNVSTLELGDSALYLCASSPDRGHGYTFGSGTRLTVV.

The chain links TRBV7-8 to TRBJ1-6, with D perhaps TRBD1 (5 bases). CDR1 is SGHVS, CDR2 FQNEAQ, per germline. The CDR3 consists of 19 residues. The ends were cut back, 2 bases at V and 0 bases at J, with 17 bases in the middle. DNA of the CDR3: TGTGCCAGCAGCTTACAGTCGGGGGGGATCAGCTCCTATAATTCACCCCTCCACTTT. As protein: CASSLQSGGISSYNSPLHF.

This chain links TRBV19 with TRBJ2-5, with 8 positions matching TRBD1. This CDR3 region has 15 residues. Germline CDR1 and CDR2: LNHDA and SQIVND (reference sequence). Trimming removed 5 bases from V and 5 bases from J; junction bases left unmatched: 10. CDR3 region: CASSDGQGAWETQYF. The CDR3 DNA is TGTGCCAGTAGTGACGGACAGGGAGCCTGGGAGACCCAGTACTTC.

This clonotype turned up a few times. The gene calls are TRBV5-1 and TRBJ2-2; the D gene is possibly TRBD1 (5 bases). The CDR3 spans 15 residues. The V gene lost 1 base and the J gene lost 1 base, with 8 bases spanning the gap. CDR1 and CDR2 from the germline V gene are SGHRS and YFSETQ. In nucleotides, the CDR3 is TGCGCCAGCAGCTTGAGGCAGGGGAACACCGGGGAGCTGTTTTTT. This sequence encodes CASSLRQGNTGELFF.

This clonotype appeared once. J is TRBJ2-3 and V is TRBV20-1; 11 bases align to TRBD2. Germline CDR1 is DFQATT and CDR2 is SNEGSKA (reference sequence). With 3 bases clipped from V and 4 bases from J, the junction kept 6 bases outside the gene matches. This CDR3 is 15 amino acids long. The CDR3 DNA reads TGCAGTGCTAGGGATAGCGGGGGGGCCGCAGATACGCAGTATTTT. This translates into CSARDSGGAADTQYF.

This sequence joins TRBV9 and TRBJ2-2; no clear D gene. The germline V and J ends were trimmed by 4 bases and 4 bases, with 11 bases remaining between them. The CDR3 contains 14 residues. The V gene's germline CDR1 is SGDLS and CDR2 YYNGEE. CDR3 residues: CASSLQQTTGELFF. Here the CDR3 DNA reads TGTGCCAGCAGCCTCCAACAAACCACCGGGGAGCTGTTTTTT.

V usage is TRBV9 and J usage is TRBJ1-1, with a weak D call TRBD1 (5 bases). From germline, CDR1 is SGDLS and CDR2 YYNGEE. Trimming removed 1 base from V and 4 bases from J, with 11 bases in between. This CDR3 has 14 amino acids. In nucleotides, the CDR3 is TGTGCCAGCAGCGTACTGGGGGGAGGCACTGAAGCTTTCTTT. It is translated as CASSVLGGGTEAFF.

This clonotype was seen just once. The genes are TRBV20-1 and TRBJ2-5; no clear D gene. CDR1 DFQATT and CDR2 SNEGSKA come from the germline V gene (reference sequence). V was cut by 4 bases and J by 2 bases, with 8 bases left in between. The CDR3 spans 12 residues. The CDR3 DNA is TGCAGTGCTATTAACAGACAAGAGACCCAGTACTTC. It codes for CSAINRQETQYF.

The chain uses TRBV4-1 and TRBJ2-5; 13 positions match TRBD2. The CDR3 is 17 residues long. V trimming: 3 bases; J trimming: 5 bases; junction bases outside the gene matches: 9. CDR1 MGHRA and CDR2 YSYEKL come from the germline V gene. In DNA, the CDR3 is TGCGCCAGCAGCCAGCAGACTAGCGGGGGGCGAGCGGAGACCCAGTACTTC. Its protein is CASSQQTSGGRAETQYF.